This T cell receptor beta chain stems from a study of T cell repertoires in cytomegalovirus infection. Points on this clonotype: What it binds is not known. The junction and the germline gene differ at one end; a read error may be behind it.

CDR1 is MNHEY, CDR2 SMNVEV, per germline (reference sequence). This CDR3 is built from 16 residues. MiXCR was run by TCRdb on the reads, yielding one entry per CDR3 protein. This sample yields about 920,000 distinct CDR3 sequences, of which approximately 31% are seen a single time; over 10% belongs to the top ten. Findings and caveats of the study: Across the ex vivo response, the dominant clonotypes were HLA-C-restricted CMV-specific TCR beta clonotypes.

This chain links TRBV27 with TRBJ1-5; perhaps TRBD1 as D (6 bases). The sample was cultured CD8+ T cells from PBMCs, taken from culture after CMV antigen stimulation. The TCR comes from a human donor in good health (CMV status not recorded). Some clones in this sample may be carry-over from other donors' samples. The CDR3 coding sequence is TGTGCCGGCAGTATCTTAACAGGGAACAAAAGACAGCCCCAGCATTTT. Protein sequence: CAGSILTGNKRQPQHF.